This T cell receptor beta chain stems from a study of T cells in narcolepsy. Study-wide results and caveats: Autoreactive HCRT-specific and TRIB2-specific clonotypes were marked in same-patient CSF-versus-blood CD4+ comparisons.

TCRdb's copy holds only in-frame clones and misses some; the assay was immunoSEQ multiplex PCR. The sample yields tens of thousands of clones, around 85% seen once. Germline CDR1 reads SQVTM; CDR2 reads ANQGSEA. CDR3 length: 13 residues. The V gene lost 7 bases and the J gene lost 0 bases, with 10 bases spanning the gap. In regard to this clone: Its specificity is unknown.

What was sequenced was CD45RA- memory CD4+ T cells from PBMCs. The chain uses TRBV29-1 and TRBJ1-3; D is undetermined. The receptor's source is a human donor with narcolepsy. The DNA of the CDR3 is TGCAGCGGAGGGTCTCTCTCTGGAAACACCATATATTTT. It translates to CSGGSLSGNTIYF.